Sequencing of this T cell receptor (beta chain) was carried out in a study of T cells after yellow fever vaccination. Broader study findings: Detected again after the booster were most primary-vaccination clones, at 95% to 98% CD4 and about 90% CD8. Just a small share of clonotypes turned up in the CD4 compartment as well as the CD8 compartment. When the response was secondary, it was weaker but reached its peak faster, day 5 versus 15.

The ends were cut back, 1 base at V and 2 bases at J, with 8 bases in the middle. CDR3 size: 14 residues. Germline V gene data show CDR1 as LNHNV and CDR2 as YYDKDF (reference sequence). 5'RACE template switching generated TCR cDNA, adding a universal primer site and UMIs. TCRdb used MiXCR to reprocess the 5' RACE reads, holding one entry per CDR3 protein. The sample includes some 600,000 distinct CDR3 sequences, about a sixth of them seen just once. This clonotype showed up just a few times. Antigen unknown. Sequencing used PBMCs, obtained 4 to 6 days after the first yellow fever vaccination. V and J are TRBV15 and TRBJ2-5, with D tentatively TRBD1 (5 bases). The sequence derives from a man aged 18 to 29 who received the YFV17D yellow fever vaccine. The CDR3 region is CATSRGQLQETQYF. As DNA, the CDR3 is TGTGCCACCAGCAGAGGACAGCTTCAAGAGACCCAGTACTTC.